This TCR beta chain was identified during a study of blood T cell repertoires in COVID-19. Trimming cost V 2 bases and J 15 bases, with 13 bases left between them. This CDR3 spans 12 amino acids. The germline gives CDR1 MNHNS, CDR2 SASEGT. Authors' data handling: How many nucleated cells were present was estimated from reference gene primer amplification. Libraries were prepared by immunoSEQ multiplex PCR; TCRdb keeps only in-frame clonotypes and omits some of them. The V and J calls and the clone size are those of that table, but D and trimming were determined from the DNA. The sample has under 500,000 clones, about 85% seen once.

The chain recombines TRBV6-1 with TRBJ1-4, with D uncertain. The sample was PBMCs or T cells enriched from blood (not recorded which). This receptor was obtained from a woman aged 18-30 years with acute COVID-19. The CDR3 loop is CASSEPEVTVFF. CDR3 coding DNA: TGTGCCAGCAGTGAACCAGAGGTGACGGTGTTTTTT.